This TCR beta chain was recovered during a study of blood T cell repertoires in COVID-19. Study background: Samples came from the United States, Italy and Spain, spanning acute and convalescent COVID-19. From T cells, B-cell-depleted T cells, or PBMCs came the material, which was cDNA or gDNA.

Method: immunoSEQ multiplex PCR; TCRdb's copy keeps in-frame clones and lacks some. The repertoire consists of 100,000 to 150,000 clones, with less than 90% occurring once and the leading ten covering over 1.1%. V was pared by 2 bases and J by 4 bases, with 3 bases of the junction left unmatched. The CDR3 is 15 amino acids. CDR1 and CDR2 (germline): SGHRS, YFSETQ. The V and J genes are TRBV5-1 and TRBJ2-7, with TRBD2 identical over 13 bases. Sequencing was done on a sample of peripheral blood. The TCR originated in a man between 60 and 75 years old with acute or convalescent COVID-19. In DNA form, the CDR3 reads TGCGCCAGCAGCTTTGGACTAGCGGGAGCGTACGAGCAGTACTTC. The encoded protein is CASSFGLAGAYEQYF.